This TCR beta chain was profiled in a study of T cell repertoires in cytomegalovirus infection. At the level of the study: Based on public TCR beta signatures, there were indications of CMV infection and of a matching HLA type.

The CDR3 is 17 residues long. Germline V gene sequence: CDR1 MNHNS, CDR2 SASEGT. V lost 5 bases, J lost 3 bases, and 11 bases stayed unmatched. TCRdb ran MiXCR on the reads and lists one entry per CDR3 protein. The sample has about 110,000 distinct CDR3 sequences, around a tenth seen once. Study-level results: Frequencies of public TCR beta families were cumulated, and this identified carriers of CMV plus the relevant HLA. Across the ex vivo response, the dominant clonotypes were HLA-C-restricted CMV-specific TCR beta clonotypes.

This clonotype has a handful of counts. What it binds is not known. This clonotype was obtained from a human donor in good health (CMV status not recorded). Some clones in this sample may be carry-over from other donors' samples. The sequencing input was PBMCs, sequenced either directly or after in vitro stimulation (not recorded which). The V and J genes are TRBV6-1 and TRBJ2-1; the match to TRBD2 covers 9 bases. The CDR3 sequence is CASSIIAGADLYNEQFF. The CDR3 bases are TGTGCCAGCAGTATCATAGCGGGAGCCGATCTCTACAATGAGCAGTTCTTC.